This T cell receptor (beta chain) came from a study of beta chain features in type 1 diabetes. The germline V gene encodes CDR1 KGHSH and CDR2 LQKENI. This CDR3 is built from 16 residues. Trimming at V came to 6 bases and at J to 0 bases, leaving 8 bases not matched to a gene. Isolated RNA was reverse transcribed in full, so expressed TCRB transcripts were sequenced. Method: immunoSEQ multiplex PCR; TCRdb's copy keeps in-frame clones and lacks some. The sample consists of 300,000 or so clones, about 14% of them appearing once. Study observations and caveats: When Type 1 diabetes patients were examined, their TCRB CDR3s proved moderately but significantly shorter in all four CD4+ subsets. Researchers caution that PCR might favor shorter templates, equally among patients and controls.

As concerns this clone: Its antigen is as yet unknown.

Heparinised blood was drawn once per donor, averaging approximately 0.12 L. Purities in excess of 98% were seen in all sorted populations. The chain carries TRBV18 and TRBJ1-3; 7 positions agree with TRBD1. The sequenced sample consisted of naive CD4+ T cells from blood. The TCR sequence derives from a woman under 30 with type 1 diabetes. The CDR3 DNA reads TGTGCCAGCTCCCTGACAGGGACACTCTCTGGAAACACCATATATTTT. Its translation: CASSLTGTLSGNTIYF.